What follows are 27 T cell receptor beta chains derived from one specimen sequenced in a study of patients and donors after allogeneic stem cell transplantation. From the RT-PCR reads, TCRdb called clonotypes with MiXCR, one entry per CDR3 protein. The table records fewer than 75,000 distinct CDR3 sequences, 13% of them present only once. Source material: blood, either unsorted or a sorted T cell fraction (not recorded which). All receptors derive from a human donor who was either an allogeneic HSCT recipient or a stem cell or donor lymphocyte infusion donor (not recorded which). It is not recorded whose cells these are; they may come from a transplant donor.

In this sample, this clonotype turned up many times. The chain is built from TRBV27 and TRBJ1-5; D unclear. Trimming removed 5 bases at V and 6 bases at J, with 8 bases between. Germline CDR1 and CDR2: MNHEY and SMNVEV (reference sequence). The CDR3 spans 12 residues. CDR3 DNA sequence: TGTGCCAGCAGTCCAACCCTTCAGCCCCAGCATTTT. This gives the protein CASSPTLQPQHF.

Ten or more counts support this clonotype. The genes are TRBV6-6 and TRBJ1-6, with 7 positions matching TRBD1. The CDR3 has 14 amino acids. V was pared by 5 bases and J by 10 bases, with 8 bases of the junction left unmatched. Germline assignment: CDR1 MNHNY and CDR2 SVGAGI (reference sequence). The CDR3 protein is CASSDRDKRSPLHF. The CDR3 DNA is TGTGCCAGCAGTGACAGGGACAAGCGCTCACCCCTCCACTTT.

This clonotype was seen once. The chain recombines TRBV24-1 with TRBJ1-2; D perhaps matches TRBD1 (6 bases). CDR1 is KGHDR and CDR2 is SFDVKD in the germline V gene. Deletions cut 4 bases from V and 8 bases from J, with 16 bases between. There are 14 residues in the CDR3. The CDR3 DNA follows: TGTGCCACCAGTGAACGGTACAGGGCGGACGGCTACACCTTC. Translating it yields CATSERYRADGYTF.

This clonotype was recorded a few times. The chain uses TRBV9 and TRBJ1-4, with D possibly TRBD1 on 6 matching bases. CDR1 is SGDLS, CDR2 YYNGEE, per germline. This CDR3 region has 16 residues. The V and J ends lost 4 bases and 7 bases respectively, with 20 bases between them. CDR3 sequence: CASSIGTSRTGEKLFF. CDR3 coding DNA: TGTGCCAGCAGCATCGGGACATCTCGAACGGGTGAAAAACTGTTTTTT.

The table lists this clonotype with a few counts. The chain couples TRBV20-1 to TRBJ2-7; TRBD2 is a possible D gene (5 bases). Trimming left V 4 bases short and J 1 base short, with 14 bases between. There are 14 residues in the CDR3. The V gene's germline CDR1 is DFQATT and CDR2 SNEGSKA (reference sequence). The CDR3 sequence: CSAKYGRWSYEQYF. The CDR3 DNA reads TGCAGTGCTAAATATGGGAGATGGTCCTACGAGCAGTACTTC.

The chain couples TRBV20-1 to TRBJ2-2; the D is unclear. This CDR3 is 13 amino acids long. In germline, CDR1 is DFQATT, CDR2 SNEGSKA (reference sequence). V was trimmed by 5 bases and J by 5 bases, leaving 12 bases between them. The CDR3 DNA follows: TGCAGTGCTTCTCCCGTGGGGACCGGGGAGCTGTTTTTT. Protein product: CSASPVGTGELFF.

This clonotype was counted a few times. This chain joins TRBV10-3 and TRBJ2-2; 7 positions match TRBD1. The CDR3 is made up of 15 amino acids. Germline CDR1 ENHRY, CDR2 SYGVKD. The ends lost 3 bases at V and 1 base at J; junction bases unmatched: 2. CDR3 sequence reads: CAISDGTENTGELFF. CDR3 DNA sequence: TGTGCCATCAGTGACGGGACAGAGAACACCGGGGAGCTGTTTTTT.

The J gene is TRBJ2-7, the V gene TRBV18, with TRBD1 matching 8 bases. Germline CDR1 and CDR2: KGHSH and LQKENI. The CDR3 length is 17 residues. Trimming at V came to 6 bases and at J to 2 bases, leaving 15 bases not matched to a gene. The CDR3 spells CASSRTVGWTGTYEQYF. As DNA, the CDR3 is TGTGCCAGCTCCCGGACAGTGGGGTGGACAGGGACCTACGAGCAGTACTTC.

This chain joins TRBV5-1 and TRBJ2-7, with no clear D. The length of the CDR3 is 13 residues. The V and J ends lost 4 bases and 4 bases respectively, with 12 bases between them. The germline CDR1 and CDR2 sequences are SGHRS and YFSETQ. The CDR3 protein is CASSLTASYEQYF. The CDR3, as DNA: TGCGCCAGCAGCCTCACCGCGTCATACGAGCAGTACTTC.

This chain connects TRBV5-1 to TRBJ1-1; 12 bases are a match to TRBD1. This CDR3 has 20 amino acids. V trimming: 4 bases; J trimming: 4 bases; junction bases outside the gene matches: 20. Germline assignment: CDR1 SGHRS and CDR2 YFSETQ. CDR3 residues: CASSRNTWGTGGAWSTEAFF. The CDR3 DNA is TGCGCCAGCAGCCGTAATACTTGGGGGACAGGGGGCGCTTGGAGCACTGAAGCTTTCTTT.

The rearrangement joins TRBV29-1 to TRBJ2-2; D is unclear. Germline V gene lookup returns CDR1 SQVTM and CDR2 ANQGSEA. CDR3 size: 11 residues. V lost 4 bases to trimming and J lost 6 bases, with 6 bases between them. CDR3 nucleotides: TGCAGCGTTGCGAGGTCCGGGGAGCTGTTTTTT. Its translation: CSVARSGELFF.

The DNA for the CDR3 is TGTGCCAGCAGTTACTCGCTGTGGGGCTACAATGAGCAGTTCTTC. Protein sequence: CASSYSLWGYNEQFF. V is TRBV6-5 and J is TRBJ2-1; D is uncertain. Germline V gene data show CDR1 as MNHEY and CDR2 as SVGAGI. The CDR3 runs 15 residues. Between the trimmed V and J ends, which lost 0 bases and 3 bases, there was a span of 9 bases.

This chain connects TRBV5-1 to TRBJ2-7, with 10 nucleotides matching TRBD2. The trim removed 2 bases at V and 2 bases at J, leaving 13 bases unmatched. Looked up from germline, CDR1 is SGHRS and CDR2 is YFSETQ. This CDR3 contains 18 residues. DNA of the CDR3: TGCGCCAGCAGCTTAGCTTCGGCAGGACTAGCGGCCCCCTACGAGCAGTACTTC. Protein product: CASSLASAGLAAPYEQYF. Based on the CDR3 plus reference TRBV5-1 and TRBJ2-7, the full variable domain is KAGVTQTPRYLIKTRGQQVTLSCSPISGHRSVSWYQQTPGQGLQFLFEYFSETQRNKGNFPGRFSGRQFSNSRSEMNVSTLELGDSALYLCASSLASAGLAAPYEQYFGPGTRLTVT.

In nucleotides, the CDR3 is TGTGCCAGCAGCTTAGGTCTAGCGGGAGGGCCCGATGAGCAGTTCTTC. Protein: CASSLGLAGGPDEQFF. The chain combines TRBV7-6 with TRBJ2-1, with 12 bases matching TRBD2. This CDR3 contains 16 residues. V was clipped by 1 base and J by 8 bases; unmatched bases: 6. Germline V gene sequence: CDR1 SGHVS, CDR2 FNYEAQ.

In this sample, this clonotype turned up many times. The rearrangement uses TRBV20-1 and TRBJ1-2; tentatively, D is TRBD1 (5 bases). The germline V gene encodes CDR1 DFQATT and CDR2 SNEGSKA (reference sequence). The CDR3 extends over 15 amino acids. V was shortened by 3 bases and J by 2 bases, with 16 bases between the two germline ends. The CDR3 DNA follows: TGCAGTGCTAGGGGACTGCTTTCCCAAAACTATGGCTACACCTTC. Its translation: CSARGLLSQNYGYTF.

The chain joins TRBV6-6 to TRBJ2-5; no clear D. The CDR3 is 14 residues long. Germline V gives CDR1 MNHNY, CDR2 SVGAGI (reference sequence). Trimming stripped 5 bases from V and 0 bases from J, with 10 bases between. CDR3 region: CASSPNRNQETQYF. CDR3 DNA: TGTGCCAGCAGTCCTAACCGCAACCAAGAGACCCAGTACTTC.

This clonotype was counted a few times. The chain carries TRBV27 and TRBJ2-5; 9 bases align to TRBD1. Germline V gene data show CDR1 as MNHEY and CDR2 as SMNVEV (reference sequence). The V gene end was trimmed by 5 bases and the J gene end by 5 bases; junction bases not matched to a gene: 12. This CDR3 contains 16 residues. In DNA form, the CDR3 reads TGTGCCAGCAGTAGGGGACAGGGAGTTAGGGTGGAGACCCAGTACTTC. Its translation: CASSRGQGVRVETQYF.

This clonotype was recorded a few times. The rearrangement links TRBV11-2 to TRBJ1-2; D unresolved. Germline-derived CDR1 and CDR2 are SGHAT and FQNNGV. Trimming took 1 base from V and 3 from J, leaving 15 bases between them. The CDR3 loop spans 16 amino acids. Here the CDR3 DNA reads TGTGCCAGCAGCTTAGGTTCCGTGCAGCCTTACTATGGCTACACCTTC. Protein sequence: CASSLGSVQPYYGYTF.

This rearrangement joins TRBV10-3 to TRBJ2-1; TRBD1 matches 11 bases. V gave up 5 bases and J gave up 8 bases; unmatched junction bases: 5. The CDR3 is 14 residues long. CDR1 is ENHRY and CDR2 is SYGVKD in the germline V gene. The CDR3 bases are TGTGCCATCAGTACGGACAGGGGGCTTGATGAGCAGTTCTTC. Translated: CAISTDRGLDEQFF.

This chain links TRBV27 with TRBJ2-7, with D perhaps matching TRBD2 (6 bases). This CDR3 spans 15 amino acids. With 2 bases removed from V and 3 bases from J, the gap between germline ends came to 14 bases. Germline assignment: CDR1 MNHEY and CDR2 SMNVEV (reference sequence). The chain's CDR3 is CASSLGDGRRYEQYF. DNA for the CDR3: TGTGCCAGCAGTTTAGGAGACGGGAGACGCTACGAGCAGTACTTC.

The chain combines TRBV18 with TRBJ2-1; 7 nucleotides align to TRBD1. CDR1 and CDR2 from the germline V gene are KGHSH and LQKENI. The V segment lost 3 bases and the J segment 4 bases; nucleotides outside the gene matches: 9. The CDR3 runs to 16 residues. CDR3 sequence: CASSPPTGDGYNEQFF. The CDR3 coding sequence is TGTGCCAGCTCACCCCCAACAGGGGATGGGTACAATGAGCAGTTCTTC.

V gene TRBV15 combines with J gene TRBJ2-1; D gene unclear. Trimming removed 1 base at V and 4 bases at J, with 14 bases between. CDR3 size: 16 residues. The germline gives CDR1 LNHNV, CDR2 YYDKDF (reference sequence). CDR3 sequence (DNA): TGTGCCACCAGCAGAGTAGGGCCCATAAGTTACAATGAGCAGTTCTTC. This translates into CATSRVGPISYNEQFF. The full variable domain, completed using reference TRBV15 and TRBJ2-1, is DAMVIQNPRYQVTQFGKPVTLSCSQTLNHNVMYWYQQKSSQAPKLLFHYYDKDFNNEADTPDNFQSRRPNTSFCFLDIRSPGLGDTAMYLCATSRVGPISYNEQFFGPGTRLTVL.

The rearrangement joins TRBV7-2 to TRBJ2-3; 10 positions match TRBD2. The germline V gene encodes CDR1 SGHTA and CDR2 FQGNSA. The CDR3 has 18 amino acids. V trimming: 3 bases; J trimming: 2 bases; junction bases outside the gene matches: 11. CDR3: CASSLITGTSVYTDTQYF. In DNA form, the CDR3 reads TGTGCCAGCAGCTTGATCACCGGGACTAGCGTTTACACAGATACGCAGTATTTT.

J is TRBJ2-1 and V is TRBV19, with D possibly TRBD2 on 5 matching bases. V lost 3 bases and J 1 base, leaving 7 bases between the germline ends. Germline loops: CDR1 LNHDA, CDR2 SQIVND (reference sequence). This CDR3 region has 14 residues. The CDR3 loop reads CASSIGDSYNEQFF. The CDR3 coding sequence is TGTGCCAGTAGTATCGGGGATTCCTACAATGAGCAGTTCTTC.

V gene TRBV3-1 combines with J gene TRBJ2-7; 12 bases are a match to TRBD2. The CDR3 contains 15 residues. J lost 5 bases, V lost 4 bases, and 6 bases had no gene match. CDR1 and CDR2 (germline): LGHDT, YNNKEL (reference sequence). CDR3: CASSRLTSGSHEQYF. Written as DNA, the CDR3 is TGTGCCAGCAGCCGCTTGACTAGCGGGAGCCACGAGCAGTACTTC.

The table lists this clonotype with many counts. The rearrangement uses TRBV5-1 and TRBJ1-1; D uncertain. V lost 4 bases and J lost 0, with 13 bases in between. The CDR3 has 15 amino acids. Per the germline V gene, CDR1 is SGHRS and CDR2 is YFSETQ. This chain's CDR3 is CASSETRTLNTEAFF. DNA of the CDR3: TGCGCCAGCAGCGAGACAAGGACTTTGAACACTGAAGCTTTCTTT.

The table lists this clonotype with many counts. The chain employs TRBV20-1 and TRBJ2-1; D may be TRBD2 (6 bases). Per the germline V gene, CDR1 is DFQATT and CDR2 is SNEGSKA (reference sequence). There are 15 residues in the CDR3. Trimming removed 3 bases at V and 0 bases at J, with 12 bases between. The CDR3 DNA reads TGCAGTGCTAGTGGGGAGACTAGCTCCTACAATGAGCAGTTCTTC. The encoded protein is CSASGETSSYNEQFF.